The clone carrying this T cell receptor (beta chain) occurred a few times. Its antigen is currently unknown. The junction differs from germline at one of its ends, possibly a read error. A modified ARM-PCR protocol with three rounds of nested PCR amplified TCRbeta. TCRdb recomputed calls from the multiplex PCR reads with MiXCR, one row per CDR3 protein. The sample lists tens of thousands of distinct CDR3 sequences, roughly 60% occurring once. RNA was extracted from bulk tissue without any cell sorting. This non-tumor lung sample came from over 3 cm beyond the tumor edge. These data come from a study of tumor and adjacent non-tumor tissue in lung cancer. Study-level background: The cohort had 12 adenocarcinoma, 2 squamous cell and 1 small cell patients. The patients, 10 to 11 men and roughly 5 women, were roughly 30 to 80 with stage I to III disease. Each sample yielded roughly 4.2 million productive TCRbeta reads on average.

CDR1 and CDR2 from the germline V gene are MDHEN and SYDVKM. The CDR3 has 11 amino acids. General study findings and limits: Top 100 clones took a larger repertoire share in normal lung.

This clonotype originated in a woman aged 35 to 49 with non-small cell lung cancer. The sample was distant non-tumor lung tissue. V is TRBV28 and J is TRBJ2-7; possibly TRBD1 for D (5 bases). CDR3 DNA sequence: TGTGCCAGCAGTACGAGAAGGGGCTGGCTTTTC. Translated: CASSTRRGWLF.